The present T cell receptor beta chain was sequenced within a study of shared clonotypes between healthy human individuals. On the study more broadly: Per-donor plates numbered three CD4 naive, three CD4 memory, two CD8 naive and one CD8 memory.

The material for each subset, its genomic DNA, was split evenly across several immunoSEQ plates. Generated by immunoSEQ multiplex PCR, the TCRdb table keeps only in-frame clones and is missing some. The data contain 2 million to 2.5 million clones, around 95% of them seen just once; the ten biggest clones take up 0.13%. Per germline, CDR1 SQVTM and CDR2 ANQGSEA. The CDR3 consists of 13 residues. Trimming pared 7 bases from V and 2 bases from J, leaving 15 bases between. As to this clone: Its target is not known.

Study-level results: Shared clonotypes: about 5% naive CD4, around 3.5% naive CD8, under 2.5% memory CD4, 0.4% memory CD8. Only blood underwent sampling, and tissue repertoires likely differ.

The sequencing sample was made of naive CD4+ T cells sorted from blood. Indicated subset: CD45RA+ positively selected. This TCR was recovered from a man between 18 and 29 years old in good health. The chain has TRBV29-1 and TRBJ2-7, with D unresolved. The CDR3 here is CSANGLPPYEQYF. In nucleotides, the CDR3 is TGCAGCGCTAACGGGTTACCCCCCTACGAGCAGTACTTC.